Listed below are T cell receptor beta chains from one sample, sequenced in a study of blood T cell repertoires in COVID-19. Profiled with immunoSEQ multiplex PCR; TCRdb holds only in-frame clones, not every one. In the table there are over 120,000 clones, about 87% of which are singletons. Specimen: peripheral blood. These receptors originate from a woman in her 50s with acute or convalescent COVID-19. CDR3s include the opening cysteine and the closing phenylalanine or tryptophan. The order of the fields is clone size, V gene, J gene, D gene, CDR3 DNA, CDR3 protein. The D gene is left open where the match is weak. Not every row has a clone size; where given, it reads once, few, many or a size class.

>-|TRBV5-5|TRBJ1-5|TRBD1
TGTGCCAGCAGCCTTGGGACAGGGGGCAATCAGCCCCAGCATTTT
CASSLGTGGNQPQHF
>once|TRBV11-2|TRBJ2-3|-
TGTGCCAGCAGCTTCTCGGTGTCAGGGATTCGAGATACGCAGTATTTT
CASSFSVSGIRDTQYF
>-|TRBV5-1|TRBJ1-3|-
TGCGCCAGCAGCTCAGGCGCTGGAAACACCATATATTTT
CASSSGAGNTIYF
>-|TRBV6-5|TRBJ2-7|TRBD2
TGTGCCAGCACGATGGGTACGGGAGGGCTGTACGAGCAGTACTTC
CASTMGTGGLYEQYF
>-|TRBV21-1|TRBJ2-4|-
TGTGCCAGCAGCAAAAAGACAGGGAGAGTTGACATTCAGTACTTC
CASSKKTGRVDIQYF
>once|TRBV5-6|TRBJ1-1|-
TGTGCCAGCAGCCCATTGAGGAGGATGAACACTGAAGCTTTCTTT
CASSPLRRMNTEAFF
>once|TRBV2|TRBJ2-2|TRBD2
TGTGCCAGGACTAGCGGGGGGTCGGGCACCGGGGAGCTGTTTTTT
CARTSGGSGTGELFF
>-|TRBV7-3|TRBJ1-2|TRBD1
TGTGCCAGCAGCTTAACCCAGGGGGCTGATGGCTACACCTTC
CASSLTQGADGYTF
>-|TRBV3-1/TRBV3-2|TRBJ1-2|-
TGTGCCAGCAGCCAAATGGTGGGGGGAAACTATGGCTACACCTTC
CASSQMVGGNYGYTF
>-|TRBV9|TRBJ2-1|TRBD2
TGTGCCAGCAGCGTGGGGACTAGCGGGAGGAACAATGAGCAGTTCTTC
CASSVGTSGRNNEQFF
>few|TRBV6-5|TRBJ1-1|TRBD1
TGTGCCAGCAGTTGGGACAGGGGGAACACTGAAGCTTTCTTT
CASSWDRGNTEAFF
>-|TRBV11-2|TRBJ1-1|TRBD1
TGTGCCAGCAGCTTAGCTTCAGGGGGCGGCCCAGAAGCTTTCTTT
CASSLASGGGPEAFF
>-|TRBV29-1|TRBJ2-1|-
TGCAGCGTCAATCCGGGACTTAGGACCTACAGGGAGCAGTTCTTC
CSVNPGLRTYREQFF
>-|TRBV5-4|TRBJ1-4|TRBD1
TGTGCCAGCAGCTTGGGTGGAGAGACAGGGGGCGGAAAACTGTTTTTT
CASSLGGETGGGKLFF
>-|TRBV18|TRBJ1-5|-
TGTGCCAGCTCATCCAATCTACAGGGAGAAGAGCAGCCCCAGCATTTT
CASSSNLQGEEQPQHF
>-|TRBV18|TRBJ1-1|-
TGTGCCAGCTCACCAAGAGCCGGGACAAAAAACACTGAAGCTTTCTTT
CASSPRAGTKNTEAFF
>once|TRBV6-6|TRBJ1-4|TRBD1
TGTGCCAGCAGTTACCTCGGAGACAGGGGGAAAGAAAAACTGTTTTTT
CASSYLGDRGKEKLFF
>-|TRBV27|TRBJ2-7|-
TGTGCCAGCAGTCCTGGCCGGGCAGGAGGGGACCACGAGCAGTACTTC
CASSPGRAGGDHEQYF
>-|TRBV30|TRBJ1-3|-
TGTGCCTGGAGTTCAGGAAACACCATATATTTT
CAWSSGNTIYF
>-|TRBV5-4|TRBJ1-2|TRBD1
TGTGCCAGCAGCTCCTGGACAGGGGTAGGCTACACCTTC
CASSSWTGVGYTF
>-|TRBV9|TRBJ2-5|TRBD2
TGTGCCAGCAGCGGAGCCTATTTAGCGGGAGGTCAAGAGACCCAGTACTTC
CASSGAYLAGGQETQYF
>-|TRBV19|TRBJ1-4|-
TGTGCCAGTAGTATAGTAGGGAGTTCTGAAAAACTGTTTTTT
CASSIVGSSEKLFF
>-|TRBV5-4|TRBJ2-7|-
TGTGCCAGCAGCGCTGCAGGGTATGGGTACGAGCAGTACTTC
CASSAAGYGYEQYF
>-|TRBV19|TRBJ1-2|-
TGTGCCAGCAGAAAAGGCCGGGCGGGCCCTGGTGGCTACACCTTC
CASRKGRAGPGGYTF